This TCR beta chain emerged from a study of T cells after yellow fever vaccination. Details on this clonotype: What it binds is not known.

CDR1 is LGHNA, CDR2 YSLEER, per germline. V lost 4 bases to trimming and J lost 12 bases, with 14 bases between them. CDR3 length: 12 amino acids. 5'RACE template switching added a universal primer site and UMIs to TCR cDNA. TCRdb itself ran the 5' RACE reads through MiXCR, one entry per CDR3 protein. The data hold roughly 300,000 distinct CDR3 sequences, with around 7% observed a single time. Study-wide points: Post-booster samples contained most primary-vaccination clones (nearly 98% CD4, roughly 88% CD8). Highly abundant clonotypes carried over from the bulk population could end up in FACS-sorted repertoires as contaminants. The secondary response peaked faster, at day 5 versus 15, but was weaker.

Sequencing was performed on PBMCs, taken more than 35 days after the first yellow fever vaccination. The rearrangement joins TRBV4-3 to TRBJ2-3; D is perhaps TRBD1 or TRBD2 (5 bases each). This sequence originates from a man between 18 and 29 years old who received the YFV17D yellow fever vaccine. CDR3 residues: CASSPGHRNQYF. The CDR3 DNA is TGCGCCAGCAGCCCGGGGCACAGGAACCAGTATTTT.